This paragraph reports one T cell receptor beta chain. Germline CDR1 reads LNHDA; CDR2 reads SQIVND (reference sequence). Trimming removed 5 bases from V and 3 bases from J, with 15 bases in between. This CDR3 contains 15 residues. TCRdb keeps only in-frame clones here, not all; method: immunoSEQ multiplex PCR. The sample includes roughly 13,000 clones, over 75% of them seen just once. This sample was included in a study of T cells after posttransplantation cyclophosphamide. The receptor's source is a man aged 50 to 60 in good health, CMV-negative, and a related stem cell transplant donor. This chain uses TRBV19 with TRBJ2-3, with D tentatively TRBD1 (5 bases). The sequenced sample consisted of memory CD4+ T cells sorted from PBMCs. CDR3 nucleotides: TGTGCCAGTAGTTCCACAGGTCTGAGAACAGATACGCAGTATTTT. Protein sequence: CASSSTGLRTDTQYF.